Listed below are T cell receptor beta chains from one sample, sequenced in a study of metastatic and nonmetastatic thyroid tumors. TCRdb re-called the PCR reads with MiXCR. In the table there are 19,000 or so clones, approximately 32% of which are singletons. Source material: adjacent normal tissue. The receptors stem from a female donor with papillary thyroid cancer or a benign thyroid nodule (not recorded which). Some clones in this sample may be carry-over from other donors' samples. Each CDR3 is given with its conserved first and last residue. Each record gives: CDR3 protein, V gene, CDR3 length.

CDR3 protein: CAWSVLTGIGNTIYF; V gene: TRBV30; CDR3 length: 15
CDR3 protein: CSARENGKKFDSYNEQFF; V gene: TRBV20-1; CDR3 length: 18
CDR3 protein: CASSLSGNAVQETQYF; V gene: TRBV28; CDR3 length: 16
CDR3 protein: CASSPYYRDTEAFF; V gene: TRBV3-1; CDR3 length: 14
CDR3 protein: CASSETGGQETQYF; V gene: TRBV28; CDR3 length: 14
CDR3 protein: CASSPGDRVGTEAFF; V gene: TRBV6-1; CDR3 length: 15
CDR3 protein: CASSLGTSGDRDYEQYF; V gene: TRBV11-1; CDR3 length: 17
CDR3 protein: CSASGGAYNEQFF; V gene: TRBV20-1; CDR3 length: 13
CDR3 protein: CASSPGPSYEQYF; V gene: TRBV7-9; CDR3 length: 13
CDR3 protein: CASSPTPTSGNEDLTDTQYF; V gene: TRBV10-1; CDR3 length: 20
CDR3 protein: CASSQGGGSAGSYEQYF; V gene: TRBV4-1; CDR3 length: 17
CDR3 protein: CASSFTAGPANEQFF; V gene: TRBV27; CDR3 length: 15
CDR3 protein: CASIPPLGGGQGAHEQYF; V gene: TRBV28; CDR3 length: 18
CDR3 protein: CSVEEGALEQYF; V gene: TRBV29-1; CDR3 length: 12
CDR3 protein: CASSYAVGGYGYTF; V gene: TRBV6-2/TRBV6-3; CDR3 length: 14
CDR3 protein: CASRRQGGLEAFF; V gene: TRBV6-2/TRBV6-3; CDR3 length: 13
CDR3 protein: CASSSSTSGSKEQYF; V gene: TRBV7-2; CDR3 length: 15
CDR3 protein: CASSSRLAGGTDTQYF; V gene: TRBV27; CDR3 length: 16
CDR3 protein: CASSSGHNYGYTF; V gene: TRBV27; CDR3 length: 13
CDR3 protein: CASSLRAFGLAGLSGSNVPTF; V gene: TRBV7-2; CDR3 length: 21
CDR3 protein: CASSADRNNSPLHF; V gene: TRBV11-3; CDR3 length: 14
CDR3 protein: CASKYWAGVSELFF; V gene: TRBV6-2/TRBV6-3; CDR3 length: 14
CDR3 protein: CASSEPADRDFSYNEQFF; V gene: TRBV6-1; CDR3 length: 18